This TCR beta chain was recorded in a study of blood T cell repertoires in COVID-19. The CDR3 is 18 amino acids. With 2 bases removed from V and 2 bases from J, the gap between germline ends came to 19 bases. Germline assignment: CDR1 KGHSH and CDR2 LQKENI. Authors' data handling: Scientists estimated how many nucleated cells there were by amplifying reference gene primers. The protocol was immunoSEQ multiplex PCR, while the TCRdb copy is restricted to in-frame clones and leaves out a portion. That table supplies the V and J calls and clone size; D and trimming were determined from the DNA. The profile shows some 230,000 clones, about 86% of them singletons.

The sequence was collected from a woman in her sixties or seventies with acute or convalescent COVID-19. The specimen was peripheral blood. The chain is built from TRBV18 and TRBJ1-5, with a tentative D call TRBD1 (5 bases). The CDR3 sequence: CASSPTPFQGRGNQPQHF. The CDR3 DNA sequence: TGTGCCAGCTCACCAACCCCGTTTCAGGGCAGGGGCAATCAGCCCCAGCATTTT. The complete variable domain, with remaining parts taken from reference TRBV18 and TRBJ1-5, reads NAGVMQNPRHLVRRRGQEARLRCSPMKGHSHVYWYRQLPEEGLKFMVYLQKENIIDESGMPKERFSAEFPKEGPSILRIQQVVRGDSAAYFCASSPTPFQGRGNQPQHFGDGTRLSIL.